This T cell receptor beta chain was documented in a study of post-analysis software for immune sequencing data. Study conclusions and caveats: Multiple sclerosis patients had significantly lower normalized Chao1 diversity than controls. About 5 TRBV segments were significantly more frequent in patients than in controls. TRBV5-6, TRBV5-1 and TRBV20-1 were among these segments.

cDNA libraries for TCR beta contained unique molecular identifiers. MiXCR, run by TCRdb on the PCR reads, gives a single entry per CDR3 protein. Among about 500,000 distinct CDR3 sequences listed, 40% to 55% were seen once. J lost 3 bases, V lost 0 bases, and 5 bases had no gene match. From germline, CDR1 is DFQATT and CDR2 SNEGSKA (reference sequence). This CDR3 is 15 amino acids long. Turning to this clonotype: Its antigen remains unknown.

Material for sequencing was blood. V gene TRBV20-1 combines with J gene TRBJ2-5, with 9 bases fitting TRBD1. This clonotype was sampled from a girl aged 10-17 years with multiple sclerosis. The CDR3 region has the DNA TGCAGTGCTAGAGATCCAGGGACAGGGAAAGAGACCCAGTACTTC. Its translation: CSARDPGTGKETQYF.